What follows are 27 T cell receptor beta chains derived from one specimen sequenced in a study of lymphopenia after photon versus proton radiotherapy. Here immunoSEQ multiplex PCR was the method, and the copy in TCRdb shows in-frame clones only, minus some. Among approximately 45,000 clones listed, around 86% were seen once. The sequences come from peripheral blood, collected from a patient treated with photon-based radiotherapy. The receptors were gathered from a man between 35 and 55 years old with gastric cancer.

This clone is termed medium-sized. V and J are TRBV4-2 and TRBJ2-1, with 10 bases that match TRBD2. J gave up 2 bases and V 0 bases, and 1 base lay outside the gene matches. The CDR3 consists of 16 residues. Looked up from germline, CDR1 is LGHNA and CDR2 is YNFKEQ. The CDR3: CASSQDGTSAYNEQFF. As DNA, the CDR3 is TGTGCCAGCAGCCAAGATGGGACTAGCGCCTACAATGAGCAGTTCTTC.

The CDR3 protein is CASSFGRENYGYTF. The CDR3 DNA sequence: TGTGCCAGCAGCTTTGGCAGGGAGAACTATGGCTACACCTTC. The J gene is TRBJ1-2, the V gene TRBV5-5; tentative D call: TRBD1 (5 bases). The CDR3 has 14 amino acids. Germline lookup yields CDR1 SGHKS and CDR2 YYEKEE (reference sequence). The V end lost 2 bases, the J end lost 2 bases, and 10 bases lay between the germline ends.

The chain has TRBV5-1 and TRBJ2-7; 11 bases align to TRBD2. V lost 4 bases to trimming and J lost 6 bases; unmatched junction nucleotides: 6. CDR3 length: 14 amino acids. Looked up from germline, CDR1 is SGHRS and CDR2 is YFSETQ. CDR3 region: CASSGPGTSGEQYF. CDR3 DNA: TGCGCCAGCAGCGGCCCGGGGACTAGCGGCGAGCAGTACTTC.

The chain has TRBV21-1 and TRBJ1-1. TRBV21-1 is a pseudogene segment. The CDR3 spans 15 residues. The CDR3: CASSKSCQEITEAFF. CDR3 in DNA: TGTGCCAGCAGCAAAAGTTGCCAGGAGATAACTGAAGCTTTCTTT.

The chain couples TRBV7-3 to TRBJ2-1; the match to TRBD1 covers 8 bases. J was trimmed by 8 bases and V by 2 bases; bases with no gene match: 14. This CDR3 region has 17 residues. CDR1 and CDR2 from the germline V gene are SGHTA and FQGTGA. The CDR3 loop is CASSLGARDRLLDEQFF. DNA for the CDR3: TGTGCCAGCAGCTTAGGGGCCCGGGACAGGTTGCTGGATGAGCAGTTCTTC.

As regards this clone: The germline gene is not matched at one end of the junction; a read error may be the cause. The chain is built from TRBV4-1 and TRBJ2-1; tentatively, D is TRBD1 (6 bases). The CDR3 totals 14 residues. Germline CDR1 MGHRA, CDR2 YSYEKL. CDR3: CTSRPLLQGDEQFF. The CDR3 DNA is TGCACCAGCCGCCCTCTATTACAGGGAGATGAGCAGTTCTTC.

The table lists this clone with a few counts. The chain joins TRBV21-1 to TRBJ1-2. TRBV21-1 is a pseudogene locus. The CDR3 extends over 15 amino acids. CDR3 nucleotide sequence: TGTGCCAGCAGCAAAGCTGACTCTCGGGGGGATGGCTACACCTTC. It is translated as CASSKADSRGDGYTF.

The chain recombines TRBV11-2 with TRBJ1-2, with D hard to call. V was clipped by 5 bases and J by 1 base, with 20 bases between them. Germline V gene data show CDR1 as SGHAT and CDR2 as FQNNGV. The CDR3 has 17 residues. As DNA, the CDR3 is TGTGCCAGCAGCCTAACCGGGAGGGATCCACTTAACTATGGCTACACCTTC. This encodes CASSLTGRDPLNYGYTF.

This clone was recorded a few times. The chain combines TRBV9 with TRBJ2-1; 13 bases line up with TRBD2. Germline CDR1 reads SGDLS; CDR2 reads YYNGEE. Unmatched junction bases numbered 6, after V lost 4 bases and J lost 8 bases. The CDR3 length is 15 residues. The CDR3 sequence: CASSPRTSGGHEQFF. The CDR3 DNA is TGTGCCAGCAGCCCGAGGACTAGCGGGGGCCATGAGCAGTTCTTC. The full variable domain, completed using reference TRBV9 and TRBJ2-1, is DSGVTQTPKHLITATGQRVTLRCSPRSGDLSVYWYQQSLDQGLQFLIQYYNGEERAKGNILERFSAQQFPDLHSELNLSSLELGDSALYFCASSPRTSGGHEQFFGPGTRLTVL.

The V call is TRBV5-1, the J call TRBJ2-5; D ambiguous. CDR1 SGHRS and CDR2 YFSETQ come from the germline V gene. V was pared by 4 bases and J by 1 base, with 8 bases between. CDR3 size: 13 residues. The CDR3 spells CASSRSRQETQYF. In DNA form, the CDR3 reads TGCGCCAGCAGCCGGAGCCGCCAAGAGACCCAGTACTTC.

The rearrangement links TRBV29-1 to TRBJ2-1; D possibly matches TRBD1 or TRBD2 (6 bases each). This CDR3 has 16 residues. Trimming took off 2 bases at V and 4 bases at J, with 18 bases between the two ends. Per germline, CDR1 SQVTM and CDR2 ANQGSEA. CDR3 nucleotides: TGCAGCGTTGAACGGAGAGGGCAGGGGACTTACAATGAGCAGTTCTTC. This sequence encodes CSVERRGQGTYNEQFF.

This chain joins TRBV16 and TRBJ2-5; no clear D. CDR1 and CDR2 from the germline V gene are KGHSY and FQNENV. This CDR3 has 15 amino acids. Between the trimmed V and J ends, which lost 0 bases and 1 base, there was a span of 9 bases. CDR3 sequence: CASSQSNQFQETQYF. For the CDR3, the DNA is TGTGCCAGCAGCCAATCGAACCAGTTCCAAGAGACCCAGTACTTC.

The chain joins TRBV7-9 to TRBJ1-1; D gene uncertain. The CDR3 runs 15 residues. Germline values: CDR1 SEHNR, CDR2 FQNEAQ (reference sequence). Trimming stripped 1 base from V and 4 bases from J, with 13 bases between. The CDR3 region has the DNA TGTGCCAGCAGCTTAGGAACCTCCCGGGGCACTGAAGCTTTCTTT. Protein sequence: CASSLGTSRGTEAFF. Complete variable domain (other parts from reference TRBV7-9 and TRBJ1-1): DTGVSQNPRHKITKRGQNVTFRCDPISEHNRLYWYRQTLGQGPEFLTYFQNEAQLEKSRLLSDRFSAERPKGSFSTLEIQRTEQGDSAMYLCASSLGTSRGTEAFFGQGTRLTVV.

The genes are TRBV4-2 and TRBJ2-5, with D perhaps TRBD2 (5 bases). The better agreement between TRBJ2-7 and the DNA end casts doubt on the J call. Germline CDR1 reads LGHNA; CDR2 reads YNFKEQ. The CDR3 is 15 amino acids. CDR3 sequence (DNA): TGTGCCAGCAGCCCGACATTTGAGGCGGGCTACGAGCAGTACTTC. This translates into CASSPTFEAGYEQYF.

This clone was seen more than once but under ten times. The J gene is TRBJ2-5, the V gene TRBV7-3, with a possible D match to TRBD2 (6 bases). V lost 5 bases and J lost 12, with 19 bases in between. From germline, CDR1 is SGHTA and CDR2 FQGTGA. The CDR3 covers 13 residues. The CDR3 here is CASSGPEGGDKYF. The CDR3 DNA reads TGTGCCAGCAGCGGTCCGGAGGGTGGGGATAAGTACTTC.

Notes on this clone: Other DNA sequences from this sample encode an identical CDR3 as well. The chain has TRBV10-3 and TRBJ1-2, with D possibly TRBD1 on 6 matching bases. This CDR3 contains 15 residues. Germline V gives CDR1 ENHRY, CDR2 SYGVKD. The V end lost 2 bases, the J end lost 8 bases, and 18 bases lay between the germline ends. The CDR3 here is CAISEIGTRGGGYTF. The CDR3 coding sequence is TGTGCCATCAGTGAGATAGGGACACGGGGGGGAGGCTACACCTTC.

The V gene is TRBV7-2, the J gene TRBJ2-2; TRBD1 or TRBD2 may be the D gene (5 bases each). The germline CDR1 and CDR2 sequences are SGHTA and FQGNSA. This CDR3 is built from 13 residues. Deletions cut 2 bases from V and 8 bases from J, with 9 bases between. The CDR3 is CASSLSGGGELFF. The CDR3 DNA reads TGTGCCAGCAGCTTAAGTGGGGGAGGGGAGCTGTTTTTT.

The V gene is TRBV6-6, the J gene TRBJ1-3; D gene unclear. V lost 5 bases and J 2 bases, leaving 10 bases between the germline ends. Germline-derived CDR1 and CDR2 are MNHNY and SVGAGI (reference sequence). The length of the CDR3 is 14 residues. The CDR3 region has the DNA TGTGCCAGCAGTCTCGGGATGACTGGAAACACCATATATTTT. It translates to CASSLGMTGNTIYF.

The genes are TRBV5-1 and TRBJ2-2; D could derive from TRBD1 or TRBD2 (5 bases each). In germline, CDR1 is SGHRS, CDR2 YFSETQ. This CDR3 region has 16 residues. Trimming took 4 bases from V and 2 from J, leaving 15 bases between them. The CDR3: CASSIGTGDNTGELFF. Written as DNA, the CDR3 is TGCGCCAGCAGCATAGGGACGGGTGACAACACCGGGGAGCTGTTTTTT.

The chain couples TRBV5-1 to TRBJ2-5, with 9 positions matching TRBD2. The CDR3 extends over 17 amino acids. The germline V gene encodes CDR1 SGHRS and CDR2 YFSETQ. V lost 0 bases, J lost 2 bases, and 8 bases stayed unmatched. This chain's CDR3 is CASSLAVSGGRQETQYF. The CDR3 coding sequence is TGCGCCAGCAGCTTGGCCGTCAGCGGGGGGCGACAAGAGACCCAGTACTTC. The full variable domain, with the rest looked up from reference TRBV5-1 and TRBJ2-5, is KAGVTQTPRYLIKTRGQQVTLSCSPISGHRSVSWYQQTPGQGLQFLFEYFSETQRNKGNFPGRFSGRQFSNSRSEMNVSTLELGDSALYLCASSLAVSGGRQETQYFGPGTRLLVL.

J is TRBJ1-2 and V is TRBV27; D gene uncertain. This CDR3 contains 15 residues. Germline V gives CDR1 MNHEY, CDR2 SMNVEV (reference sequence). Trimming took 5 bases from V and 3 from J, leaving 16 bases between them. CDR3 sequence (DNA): TGTGCCAGCAGTACCCGGACCAACCCTCACTATGGCTACACCTTC. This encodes CASSTRTNPHYGYTF.

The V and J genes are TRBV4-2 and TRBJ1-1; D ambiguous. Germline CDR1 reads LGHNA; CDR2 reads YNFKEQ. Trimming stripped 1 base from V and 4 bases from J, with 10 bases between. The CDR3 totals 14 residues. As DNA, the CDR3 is TGTGCCAGCAGCCAAGTCGGCATGGGCACTGAAGCTTTCTTT. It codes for CASSQVGMGTEAFF.

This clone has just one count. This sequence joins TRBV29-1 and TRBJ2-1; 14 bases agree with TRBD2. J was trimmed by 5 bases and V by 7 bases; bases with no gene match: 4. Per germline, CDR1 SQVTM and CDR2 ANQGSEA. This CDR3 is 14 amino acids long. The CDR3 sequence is CSGGLAGANNEQFF. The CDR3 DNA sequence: TGCAGCGGGGGACTAGCGGGGGCCAACAATGAGCAGTTCTTC.

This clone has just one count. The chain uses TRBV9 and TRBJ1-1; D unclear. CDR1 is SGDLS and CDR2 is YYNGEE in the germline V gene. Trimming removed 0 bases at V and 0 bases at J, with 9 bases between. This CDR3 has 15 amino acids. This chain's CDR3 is CASSVEGSLNTEAFF. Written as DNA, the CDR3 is TGTGCCAGCAGCGTAGAGGGCAGCCTGAACACTGAAGCTTTCTTT. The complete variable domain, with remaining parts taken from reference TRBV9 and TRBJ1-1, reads DSGVTQTPKHLITATGQRVTLRCSPRSGDLSVYWYQQSLDQGLQFLIQYYNGEERAKGNILERFSAQQFPDLHSELNLSSLELGDSALYFCASSVEGSLNTEAFFGQGTRLTVV.

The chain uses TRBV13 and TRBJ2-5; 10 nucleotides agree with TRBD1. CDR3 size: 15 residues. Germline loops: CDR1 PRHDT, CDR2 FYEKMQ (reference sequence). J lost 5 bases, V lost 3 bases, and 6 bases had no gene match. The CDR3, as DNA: TGTGCCAGCAGCTTCGACAGGGGGCGGGTTGAGACCCAGTACTTC. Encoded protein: CASSFDRGRVETQYF.

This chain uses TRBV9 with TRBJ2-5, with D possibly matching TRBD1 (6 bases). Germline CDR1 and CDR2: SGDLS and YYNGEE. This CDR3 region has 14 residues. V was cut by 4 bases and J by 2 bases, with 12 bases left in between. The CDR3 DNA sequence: TGTGCCAGCAGCACTAACGACAGGCAAGAGACCCAGTACTTC. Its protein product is CASSTNDRQETQYF.

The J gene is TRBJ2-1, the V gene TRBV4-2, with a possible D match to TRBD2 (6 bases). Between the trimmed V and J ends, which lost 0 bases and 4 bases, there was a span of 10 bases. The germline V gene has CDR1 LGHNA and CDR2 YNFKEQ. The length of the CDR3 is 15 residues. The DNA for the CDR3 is TGTGCCAGCAGCCAAGAGGGAGGATTATACAATGAGCAGTTCTTC. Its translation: CASSQEGGLYNEQFF.